The 27 T cell receptor beta chains presented below share a single source sample, sequenced in a study of blood T cell repertoires in COVID-19. The repertoire was sequenced with immunoSEQ multiplex PCR; TCRdb's copy has only in-frame clones and lacks some. The table shows around 300,000 clones, with approximately 90% occurring only once. Sequencing was performed on PBMCs or T cells enriched from blood (not recorded which). Every receptor here comes from an older woman in a cohort exposed to, infected with or recovered from COVID-19 (not recorded which).

This chain links TRBV5-1 with TRBJ2-2; 7 bases match TRBD1. Germline CDR1 and CDR2: SGHRS and YFSETQ. With 0 bases clipped from V and 1 base from J, the junction kept 0 bases outside the gene matches. The CDR3 is made up of 15 amino acids. CDR3 residues: CASSLGQGNTGELFF. CDR3 nucleotide sequence: TGCGCCAGCAGCTTGGGACAGGGGAACACCGGGGAGCTGTTTTTT. The complete variable domain, with remaining parts taken from reference TRBV5-1 and TRBJ2-2, reads KAGVTQTPRYLIKTRGQQVTLSCSPISGHRSVSWYQQTPGQGLQFLFEYFSETQRNKGNFPGRFSGRQFSNSRSEMNVSTLELGDSALYLCASSLGQGNTGELFFGEGSRLTVL.

The J gene is TRBJ2-6, the V gene TRBV28, with no clear D. V was clipped by 5 bases and J by 0 bases, with 8 bases between them. The CDR3 has 15 amino acids. CDR1 MDHEN and CDR2 SYDVKM come from the germline V gene. DNA of the CDR3: TGTGCCAGCAGTCGACTGTACTCTGGGGCCAACGTCCTGACTTTC. It encodes CASSRLYSGANVLTF.

The CDR3 here is CASSLVSDEKLFF. In DNA, the CDR3 is TGTGCCAGCAGCTTAGTCTCAGATGAAAAACTGTTTTTT. The chain combines TRBV7-8 with TRBJ1-4, with unresolved D. The germline CDR1 and CDR2 sequences are SGHVS and FQNEAQ. Trimming removed 1 base from V and 6 bases from J, with 6 bases in between. CDR3 length equals 13 residues.

The rearrangement links TRBV7-9 to TRBJ2-1; 14 bases align to TRBD2. The CDR3 is 16 amino acids. V lost 5 bases to trimming and J lost 10 bases; unmatched junction nucleotides: 10. Germline CDR1 reads SEHNR; CDR2 reads FQNEAQ (reference sequence). DNA for the CDR3: TGTGCCAGCAGCGTGACCGGGACTAGCGGGAGTGAGGAGCAGTTCTTC. Its protein product is CASSVTGTSGSEEQFF.

The J gene is TRBJ2-4, the V gene TRBV7-2; 9 nucleotides align to TRBD2. Germline V CDR1 and CDR2: SGHTA, FQGNSA. After removal of 2 bases from V and 6 bases from J, the junction contained 8 bases not matched to a gene. This CDR3 contains 16 residues. Here the CDR3 DNA reads TGTGCCAGCAGCTTAAGACCTAGCGGGAATGTAAACATTCAGTACTTC. It yields the protein CASSLRPSGNVNIQYF.

CDR3 amino acids: CASSLRAGEQYF. The CDR3 nucleotides read TGTGCCAGCAGTTTAAGGGCAGGGGAGCAGTACTTC. The chain uses TRBV27 and TRBJ2-7; D perhaps matches TRBD1 (5 bases). The CDR3 runs 12 residues. Deletions cut 2 bases from V and 7 bases from J, with 9 bases between. Germline loops: CDR1 MNHEY, CDR2 SMNVEV (reference sequence).

The chain recombines TRBV27 with TRBJ2-5; the D is unclear. The V gene lost 5 bases and the J gene lost 1 base, with 14 bases spanning the gap. The germline V gene has CDR1 MNHEY and CDR2 SMNVEV (reference sequence). The CDR3 runs to 15 residues. CDR3 sequence (DNA): TGTGCCAGCAGTCTAGACCGGTCATTCCAAGAGACCCAGTACTTC. Translation: CASSLDRSFQETQYF.

The chain has TRBV7-3 and TRBJ2-5, with a tentative D call TRBD1 (5 bases). CDR3 size: 13 residues. Germline V gene sequence: CDR1 SGHTA, CDR2 FQGTGA. V lost 3 bases, J lost 2 bases, and 7 bases lay in between. In nucleotides, the CDR3 is TGTGCCAGCAGCTTTGGACAACAAGAGACCCAGTACTTC. It specifies CASSFGQQETQYF.

The rearrangement links TRBV5-6 to TRBJ2-1, with a tentative D call TRBD2 (5 bases). CDR3 size: 13 residues. Germline-derived CDR1 and CDR2 are SGHDT and YYEEEE. Trimming pared 4 bases from V and 15 bases from J, leaving 20 bases between. CDR3 region: CASSPGEKTPLFF. CDR3 DNA: TGTGCCAGCAGCCCCGGGGAGAAGACTCCGCTGTTCTTC. Complete variable domain (other parts from reference TRBV5-6 and TRBJ2-1): DAGVTQSPTHLIKTRGQQVTLRCSPKSGHDTVSWYQQALGQGPQFIFQYYEEEERQRGNFPDRFSGHQFPNYSSELNVNALLLGDSALYLCASSPGEKTPLFFGPGTRLTVL.

The J gene is TRBJ2-1, the V gene TRBV18, with 14 bases lining up with TRBD2. The V gene end was trimmed by 4 bases and the J gene end by 1 base; junction bases not matched to a gene: 9. This CDR3 is built from 19 residues. Germline values: CDR1 KGHSH, CDR2 LQKENI. The CDR3 DNA reads as TGTGCCAGCTCACTTCTGACTAGCGGGAGGGTTCTGTCCTACAATGAGCAGTTCTTC. Residues: CASSLLTSGRVLSYNEQFF.

This clone was seen once. V usage is TRBV10-3 and J usage is TRBJ2-1; D uncertain. V was pared by 4 bases and J by 8 bases, with 12 bases between. The CDR3 spans 13 residues. Germline loops: CDR1 ENHRY, CDR2 SYGVKD. CDR3 bases: TGTGCCATCAGTGTGGTCAGCGTCGATGAGCAGTTCTTC. Protein sequence: CAISVVSVDEQFF.

The CDR3 region is CASSQQGSVENIQYF. CDR3 in DNA: TGTGCCAGCAGCCAACAGGGATCGGTGGAAAACATTCAGTACTTC. The chain has TRBV14 and TRBJ2-4, with D perhaps matching TRBD1 (5 bases). Deletions cut 2 bases from V and 5 bases from J, with 13 bases between. Looked up from germline, CDR1 is SGHDN and CDR2 is FVKESK. The CDR3 is 15 residues long.

The chain employs TRBV25-1 and TRBJ1-1; the match to TRBD1 covers 9 bases. The germline V gene encodes CDR1 MGHDK and CDR2 SYGVNS. V was clipped by 4 bases and J by 2 bases; unmatched bases: 8. This CDR3 contains 16 residues. The CDR3, as DNA: TGTGCCAGCAGTGGAGCCGGACAGGGGCCCAACACTGAAGCTTTCTTT. Translation gives CASSGAGQGPNTEAFF. Based on the CDR3 plus reference TRBV25-1 and TRBJ1-1, the full variable domain is EADIYQTPRYLVIGTGKKITLECSQTMGHDKMYWYQQDPGMELHLIHYSYGVNSTEKGDLSSESTVSRIRTEHFPLTLESARPSHTSQYLCASSGAGQGPNTEAFFGQGTRLTVV.

The chain recombines TRBV6-5 with TRBJ2-7; TRBD2 aligns across 12 bases. The CDR3 contains 15 residues. J gave up 3 bases and V 6 bases, and 6 bases lay outside the gene matches. Germline V gene lookup returns CDR1 MNHEY and CDR2 SVGAGI. Written as DNA, the CDR3 is TGTGCCAGCAGCCCCTCTAGCGGGGGGGGCTACGAGCAGTACTTC. Translating it yields CASSPSSGGGYEQYF.

V gene TRBV5-4 combines with J gene TRBJ2-1; D possibly corresponds to TRBD2 (5 bases). Per the germline V gene, CDR1 is SGHNT and CDR2 is YYREEE (reference sequence). Between the trimmed V and J ends, which lost 4 bases and 0 bases, there was a span of 14 bases. The CDR3 length is 16 residues. The CDR3 DNA sequence: TGTGCCAGCAGCCCGGAGGCTGTTAGCTCCTACAATGAGCAGTTCTTC. It specifies CASSPEAVSSYNEQFF.

The rearrangement joins TRBV7-6 to TRBJ2-3, with D perhaps TRBD2 (5 bases). Looked up from germline, CDR1 is SGHVS and CDR2 is FNYEAQ. This CDR3 is 16 amino acids long. V was pared by 5 bases and J by 0 bases, with 15 bases between. CDR3 nucleotide sequence: TGTGCCAGCAGCCCCCGAGCGCGGACTAGCACAGATACGCAGTATTTT. Its protein product is CASSPRARTSTDTQYF. Full variable domain (remainder filled in from reference TRBV7-6 and TRBJ2-3): GAGVSQSPRYKVTKRGQDVALRCDPISGHVSLYWYRQALGQGPEFLTYFNYEAQQDKSGLPNDRFSAERPEGSISTLTIQRTEQRDSAMYRCASSPRARTSTDTQYFGPGTRLTVL.

This chain links TRBV28 with TRBJ2-4; TRBD2 aligns across 9 bases. After removal of 3 bases from V and 3 bases from J, the junction contained 3 bases not matched to a gene. CDR1 and CDR2 (germline): MDHEN, SYDVKM. CDR3 length: 15 amino acids. In DNA, the CDR3 is TGTGCCAGCAGTTTTAGCGGGAGTGGCAAAAACATTCAGTACTTC. Protein sequence: CASSFSGSGKNIQYF.

The chain uses TRBV30 and TRBJ2-5, with 12 bases identical to TRBD1. J lost 5 bases, V lost 5 bases, and 6 bases had no gene match. The CDR3 extends over 14 amino acids. Germline V gives CDR1 GTSNPN, CDR2 SVGIG (reference sequence). The CDR3 DNA follows: TGTGCCTGGGGGACAGGGGGCTCGTGGGAGACCCAGTACTTC. Amino acids: CAWGTGGSWETQYF.

The chain uses TRBV5-1 and TRBJ1-4, with TRBD1 as a possible D gene (6 bases). V lost 7 bases and J lost 8, with 15 bases in between. Germline loops: CDR1 SGHRS, CDR2 YFSETQ. CDR3 size: 13 residues. The CDR3 region is CASARGAEEKLFF. CDR3 bases: TGCGCCAGCGCCCGGGGGGCGGAAGAAAAACTGTTTTTT.

This clone has a single count. The chain is built from TRBV5-1 and TRBJ2-5, with TRBD2 matching 7 bases. Trimming at V came to 5 bases and at J to 2 bases, leaving 9 bases not matched to a gene. The germline V gene encodes CDR1 SGHRS and CDR2 YFSETQ. CDR3 size: 15 residues. DNA of the CDR3: TGCGCCAGCAGGTATACCCTAGCGGTTCAAGAGACCCAGTACTTC. Encoded protein: CASRYTLAVQETQYF.

The rearrangement links TRBV28 to TRBJ2-6; 7 nucleotides line up with TRBD1. The length of the CDR3 is 17 residues. Germline V gene sequence: CDR1 MDHEN, CDR2 SYDVKM. V gave up 5 bases and J gave up 0 bases; unmatched junction bases: 7. As DNA, the CDR3 is TGTGCCAGCAGTACGGGACAGCCCTTCTCTGGGGCCAACGTCCTGACTTTC. This gives the protein CASSTGQPFSGANVLTF.

This rearrangement joins TRBV27 to TRBJ2-4; the D is unclear. CDR1 and CDR2 from the germline V gene are MNHEY and SMNVEV (reference sequence). Trimming left V 5 bases short and J 0 bases short, with 11 bases between. The CDR3 sequence is 15 residues long. The DNA for the CDR3 is TGTGCCAGCAGTAGGAGTTCCGTAGCCAAAAACATTCAGTACTTC. Encoded protein: CASSRSSVAKNIQYF.

V is TRBV29-1 and J is TRBJ2-3, with 8 bases that match TRBD2. Trimming cost V 3 bases and J 3 bases; bases outside gene matches: 5. Per the germline V gene, CDR1 is SQVTM and CDR2 is ANQGSEA. The CDR3 extends over 14 amino acids. The CDR3 bases are TGCAGCGTTGAGGGACTAGTGACAACAGATACGCAGTATTTT. Translated: CSVEGLVTTDTQYF.

This rearrangement joins TRBV10-2 to TRBJ2-7, with D possibly TRBD1 on 5 matching bases. CDR3 length: 13 residues. Germline V gene sequence: CDR1 WSHSY, CDR2 SAAADI. V gave up 6 bases and J gave up 0 bases, with 9 bases separating them. The CDR3 DNA follows: TGCGCCAGCAGGGACACGAGCTCCTACGAGCAGTACTTC. Translated: CASRDTSSYEQYF.

V usage is TRBV11-3 and J usage is TRBJ2-7, with 9 nucleotides matching TRBD1. Per germline, CDR1 SGHNT and CDR2 YENEEA. This CDR3 has 16 amino acids. V was clipped by 4 bases and J by 4 bases; unmatched bases: 11. The CDR3 sequence is CASSSDPGQGKYEQYF. The CDR3, as DNA: TGTGCCAGCAGCTCGGATCCGGGACAGGGAAAATACGAGCAGTACTTC.

V gene TRBV3-1 (or the pseudogene TRBV3-2) combines with J gene TRBJ2-3, with unresolved D. The CDR3 consists of 14 residues. The germline gives CDR1 LGHDT, CDR2 YNNKEL (reference sequence). The V end lost 2 bases, the J end lost 1 base, and 7 bases lay between the germline ends. The chain's CDR3 is CASSQLDRTDTQYF. DNA of the CDR3: TGTGCCAGCAGCCAACTAGACCGCACAGATACGCAGTATTTT.

This chain connects TRBV28 to TRBJ1-3, with TRBD1 identical over 7 bases. The CDR3 sequence is 14 residues long. Trimming at V came to 6 bases and at J to 8 bases, leaving 10 bases not matched to a gene. Germline V lookup: CDR1 MDHEN, CDR2 SYDVKM. CDR3 nucleotides: TGTGCCAGCAGGCGACAGGGCCCCGGAGACACCATATATTTT. This encodes CASRRQGPGDTIYF.